The 4 T cell receptor beta chains in this list originate from one sample, sequenced in a study of CD8+CD57+ T cells in acquired aplastic anemia. Genomic DNA templated the TCR beta VDJ and CDR3 profiling. TCRdb called the reads again in MiXCR, with one record for every CDR3 protein. The sample has some 42,000 distinct CDR3 sequences, 68% seen once. The specimen was sorted CD4+, CD8+, or CD8+CD57+ T cells (not recorded which) from PBMCs. The receptors originated from a human donor in good health, serving as a control.

A few counts support this clonotype. The genes are TRBV7-2 and TRBJ1-6; TRBD1 agrees at 7 bases. The CDR3 has 15 amino acids. V lost 4 bases and J lost 8; bases outside the gene matches: 8. Looked up from germline, CDR1 is SGHTA and CDR2 is FQGNSA. The CDR3 sequence: CASSSPGTVYSPLHF. The DNA for the CDR3 is TGTGCCAGCAGCTCACCCGGGACAGTTTATTCACCCCTCCACTTT.

The chain links TRBV7-3 to TRBJ2-7, with D possibly being TRBD1 (5 bases). This CDR3 comprises 13 residues. Trimming pared 5 bases from V and 1 base from J, leaving 9 bases between. CDR1 is SGHTA and CDR2 is FQGTGA in the germline V gene. The CDR3 here is CASSVDISYEQYF. In DNA form, the CDR3 reads TGTGCCAGCAGCGTGGACATTTCCTACGAGCAGTACTTC.

J is TRBJ1-2 and V is TRBV5-5; TRBD1 agrees at 9 bases. The CDR3 runs to 16 residues. Germline V gene lookup returns CDR1 SGHKS and CDR2 YYEKEE (reference sequence). The ends lost 0 bases at V and 3 bases at J; junction bases unmatched: 6. CDR3 coding DNA: TGTGCCAGCAGCTTGGACCCCGGGACAGGGCACTATGGCTACACCTTC. It encodes CASSLDPGTGHYGYTF.

The chain has TRBV29-1 and TRBJ1-1, with D maybe TRBD1 (5 bases). Per the germline V gene, CDR1 is SQVTM and CDR2 is ANQGSEA. The CDR3 has 13 amino acids. Trimming took off 6 bases at V and 3 bases at J, with 14 bases between the two ends. The CDR3 protein is CSVNHSRDTEAFF. The CDR3 coding sequence is TGCAGCGTGAATCACTCCAGGGACACTGAAGCTTTCTTT.